These 12 T cell receptor beta chains were sequenced from one sample in a study of Ad26.COV2.S vaccination and SARS-CoV-2 variants (dated by TCRdb to about 2021). The receptor library was made with the immunoSEQ multiplex PCR assay. TCRdb carries this immuneACCESS record with in-frame sequences only. Its versions omit some clonotypes, under half of them owing to an unresolved V gene in the studies checked, with the rest unexplained. The sample table holds about 370,000 clones, of which 70% to 90% were seen once. The ten most abundant clones make up around 1.9% of the sample. In the paper's terms, the treatment or condition label means: 19 received Ad26.COV2.S at low or high dose, single or two shots; about 5 received placebo; per-sample allocation not given. Repertoires of vaccine and placebo recipients were sequenced from samples taken on day 63 after the first injection. This material consisted of peripheral blood, taken in a trial of Ad26.COV2.S vaccine versus placebo. The origin of the receptors is a person aged 18-60 years who received the Ad26.COV2.S COVID-19 vaccine or a placebo.

The genes are TRBV5-6 and TRBJ1-6; D ambiguous. Germline V gene lookup returns CDR1 SGHDT and CDR2 YYEEEE. With 1 base removed from V and 10 bases from J, the gap between germline ends came to 12 bases. The CDR3 loop spans 14 amino acids. The chain's CDR3 is CASSLYDGGSPLHF. DNA for the CDR3: TGTGCCAGCAGCTTGTATGACGGTGGGTCACCCCTCCACTTT.

The chain recombines TRBV5-1 with TRBJ1-2; possibly TRBD1 for D (5 bases). The CDR3 length is 11 residues. Trimming removed 4 bases at V and 6 bases at J, with 7 bases between. Looked up from germline, CDR1 is SGHRS and CDR2 is YFSETQ. The CDR3 sequence: CASSRGDGYTF. The CDR3 DNA reads TGCGCCAGCAGCCGAGGGGATGGCTACACCTTC.

The chain recombines TRBV9 with TRBJ2-7, with D possibly called TRBD1 or TRBD2 (6 bases each). The CDR3 is made up of 15 amino acids. From germline, CDR1 is SGDLS and CDR2 YYNGEE. The V end lost 3 bases, the J end lost 4 bases, and 17 bases lay between the germline ends. CDR3 in DNA: TGTGCCAGCAGCGCCCTAGGAGGAGGGGGGTACGAGCAGTACTTC. Its translation: CASSALGGGGYEQYF.

The chain has TRBV28 and TRBJ2-2, with D perhaps matching TRBD1 (5 bases). Germline-derived CDR1 and CDR2 are MDHEN and SYDVKM. This CDR3 spans 16 amino acids. Trimming shortened V by 1 base and J by 6 bases, and 15 bases separated the two germline ends. Here the CDR3 reads CASSLSGNRKAGELFF. The CDR3 nucleotides read TGTGCCAGCAGTTTATCAGGGAATCGTAAGGCCGGGGAGCTGTTTTTT.

V usage is TRBV4-3 and J usage is TRBJ2-2; TRBD2 might be the D (5 bases). V was clipped by 1 base and J by 2 bases, with 11 bases between them. The CDR3 consists of 16 residues. Germline V CDR1 and CDR2: LGHNA, YSLEER. CDR3 loop: CASSQGGSVNTGELFF. The CDR3 DNA follows: TGCGCCAGCAGCCAAGGAGGGAGCGTCAACACCGGGGAGCTGTTTTTT.

The gene calls are TRBV10-3 and TRBJ2-3; the match to TRBD2 covers 10 bases. The V segment lost 7 bases and the J segment 4 bases; nucleotides outside the gene matches: 14. The CDR3 totals 17 residues. CDR1 is ENHRY, CDR2 SYGVKD, per germline. CDR3 DNA: TGTGCCATCAAACGGAGAGCGGGAGGGCCAATTCCAGATACGCAGTATTTT. This codes for CAIKRRAGGPIPDTQYF.

The chain employs TRBV18 and TRBJ2-4; D not certain. CDR3 length equals 15 residues. The V and J ends lost 3 bases and 9 bases respectively, with 18 bases between them. Germline CDR1 reads KGHSH; CDR2 reads LQKENI. The chain's CDR3 is CASSPVYPYDGIQYF. CDR3 DNA sequence: TGTGCCAGCTCACCGGTTTACCCGTACGACGGCATTCAGTACTTC.

The rearrangement uses TRBV27 and TRBJ2-7, with D unresolved. V lost 4 bases to trimming and J lost 4 bases, with 11 bases between them. This CDR3 is 13 amino acids long. Germline CDR1 MNHEY, CDR2 SMNVEV (reference sequence). The CDR3 here is CASSSGRMYEQYF. The CDR3 DNA is TGTGCCAGCAGTTCCGGACGGATGTACGAGCAGTACTTC.

The rearrangement uses TRBV5-6 and TRBJ2-2, with 9 bases aligning to TRBD1. The V segment lost 0 bases and the J segment 6 bases; nucleotides outside the gene matches: 6. The CDR3 spans 16 residues. Germline V gene sequence: CDR1 SGHDT, CDR2 YYEEEE. CDR3 DNA sequence: TGTGCCAGCAGCTTGGTGACAGGGGGGATCTCCGGGGAGCTGTTTTTT. Amino acid sequence: CASSLVTGGISGELFF.

The chain carries TRBV11-2 and TRBJ1-1; D might be TRBD1 (6 bases). The CDR3 is made up of 17 amino acids. Germline-derived CDR1 and CDR2 are SGHAT and FQNNGV. V lost 1 base and J 1 base, leaving 16 bases between the germline ends. For the CDR3, the DNA is TGTGCCAGCAGCTTAGGGACGAGGGGGAGAACGAACACTGAAGCTTTCTTT. Translated: CASSLGTRGRTNTEAFF.

The chain is built from TRBV24-1 and TRBJ2-5; D not resolved. The V and J ends lost 0 bases and 1 base respectively, with 8 bases between them. This CDR3 spans 15 amino acids. Germline V gene lookup returns CDR1 KGHDR and CDR2 SFDVKD. The CDR3 nucleotides read TGTGCCACCAGTGATTTGTTTGGGTCCCAAGAGACCCAGTACTTC. Translated, it gives CATSDLFGSQETQYF.

The chain carries TRBV6-5 and TRBJ1-1, with 7 bases aligning to TRBD1. Germline CDR1 reads MNHEY; CDR2 reads SVGAGI. V was clipped by 6 bases and J by 8 bases; unmatched bases: 0. CDR3 length equals 10 residues. The CDR3 sequence is CASRDREAFF. The CDR3 nucleotides read TGTGCCAGCAGGGACAGGGAAGCTTTCTTT.